This entry describes one T cell receptor beta chain. This CDR3 is built from 18 residues. Germline V CDR1 and CDR2: SGHTA, FQGTGA. The junction had 7 bases not matched to a gene; V was cut back by 1 base and J by 4 bases. As originally analysed: Researchers report that nucleated cell counts were estimated from reference gene primer amplification. Sequencing used immunoSEQ multiplex PCR; TCRdb keeps in-frame clones, though not all of them. That table furnishes V, J and clone size, whereas the DNA furnished D and trimming. The sample has tens of thousands of clones, 75% to 95% seen once. This entry is derived from a study of blood T cell repertoires in COVID-19. Across the whole study: Material from acute and convalescent COVID-19 was sourced from the United States, Italy and Spain. The analysed material was cDNA or gDNA that came from T cells, B-cell-depleted T cells, or PBMCs.

The chain couples TRBV7-3 to TRBJ2-1, with 13 bases lining up with TRBD2. This sequence was found in a woman of 80 years or more with acute or convalescent COVID-19. Sequencing was carried out using peripheral blood. CDR3 in amino acids: CASSLIGTSGTLYNEQFF. Written as DNA, the CDR3 is TGTGCCAGCAGCTTAATCGGGACTAGCGGGACCCTATACAATGAGCAGTTCTTC.